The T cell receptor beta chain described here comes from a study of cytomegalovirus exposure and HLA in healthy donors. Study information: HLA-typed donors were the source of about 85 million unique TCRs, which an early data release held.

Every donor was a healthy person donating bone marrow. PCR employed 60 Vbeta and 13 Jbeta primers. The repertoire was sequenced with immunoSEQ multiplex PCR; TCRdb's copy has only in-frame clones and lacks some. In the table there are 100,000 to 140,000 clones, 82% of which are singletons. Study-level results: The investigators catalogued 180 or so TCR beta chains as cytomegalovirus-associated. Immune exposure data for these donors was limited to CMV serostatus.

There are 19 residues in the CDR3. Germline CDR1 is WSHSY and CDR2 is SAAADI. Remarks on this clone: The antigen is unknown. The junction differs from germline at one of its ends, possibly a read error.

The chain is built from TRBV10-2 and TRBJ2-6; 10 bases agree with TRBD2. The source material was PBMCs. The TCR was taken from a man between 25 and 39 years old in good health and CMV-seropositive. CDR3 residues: CASSSLGLATFSGANGLTF. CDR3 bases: TGCGCCAGCAGTAGCCTGGGACTAGCGACATTCTCTGGGGCCAACGGCCTGACTTTC.